Sequencing of this T cell receptor (beta chain) was carried out in a study of T cell repertoires in cytomegalovirus infection. Study-wide background: Based on public TCR beta signatures, there were indications of CMV infection and of a matching HLA type.

TCRdb reprocessed the reads via MiXCR and lists one record per CDR3 protein. Of approximately 500,000 distinct CDR3 sequences detected, 11% appear once; the ten largest clones hold 10%. Germline-derived CDR1 and CDR2 are SNHLY and FYNNEI. V was pared by 4 bases and J by 8 bases, with 1 base of the junction left unmatched. The CDR3 is 12 amino acids. This clonotype has more than one count but fewer than ten. The sample was PBMCs. The V call is TRBV2, the J call TRBJ2-1; TRBD1 matches 8 bases. The clonotype originates from a human donor in good health (CMV status not recorded). Some clones in this sample may be carry-over from other donors' samples. The CDR3 DNA reads TGTGCCAGCAGTGGACAGGGGTATGAGCAGTTCTTC. It yields the protein CASSGQGYEQFF.